This TCR beta chain is drawn from a study of blood T cell repertoires in COVID-19. Overall study: Acute-phase and convalescent COVID-19 samples originated in the United States, Italy and Spain. Nucleic acid was either cDNA or gDNA, and it came from T cells, B-cell-depleted T cells, or PBMCs.

In the authors' workflow: Researchers report that nucleated cell counts were estimated from reference gene primer amplification. TCRdb's copy holds only in-frame clones and misses some; the assay was immunoSEQ multiplex PCR. The DNA gave D and trimming, while V, J and clone size come from that table. The sample includes over 250,000 clones, approximately 83% of them seen just once. CDR1 and CDR2 (germline): SGHDT, YYEEEE. V gave up 4 bases and J gave up 2 bases; unmatched junction bases: 10. There are 17 residues in the CDR3. This TCR came from a woman aged 45 to 65 who had recovered from COVID-19. The genes are TRBV5-6 and TRBJ1-5, with 9 bases matching TRBD1. Material for sequencing was peripheral blood. CDR3 sequence (DNA): TGTGCCAGCAGCCGGTGGTCGGGACAGGGACGCAATCAGCCCCAGCATTTT. This translates into CASSRWSGQGRNQPQHF. Variable domain in full (rest from reference TRBV5-6 and TRBJ1-5): DAGVTQSPTHLIKTRGQQVTLRCSPKSGHDTVSWYQQALGQGPQFIFQYYEEEERQRGNFPDRFSGHQFPNYSSELNVNALLLGDSALYLCASSRWSGQGRNQPQHFGDGTRLSIL.